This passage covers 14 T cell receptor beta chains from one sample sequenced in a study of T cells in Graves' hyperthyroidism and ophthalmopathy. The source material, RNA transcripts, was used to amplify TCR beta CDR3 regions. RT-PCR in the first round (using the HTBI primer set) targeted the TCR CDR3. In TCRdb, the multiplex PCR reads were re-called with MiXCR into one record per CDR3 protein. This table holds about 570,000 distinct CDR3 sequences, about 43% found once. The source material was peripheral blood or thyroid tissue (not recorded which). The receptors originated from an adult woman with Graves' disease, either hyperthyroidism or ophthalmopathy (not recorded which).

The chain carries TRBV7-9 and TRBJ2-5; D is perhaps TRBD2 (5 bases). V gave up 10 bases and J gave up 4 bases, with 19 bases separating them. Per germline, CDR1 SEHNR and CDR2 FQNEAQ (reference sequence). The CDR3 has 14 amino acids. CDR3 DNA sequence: TGTGCCATCAGTGAGATGGCTCGGGGAGAGACCCAGTACTTC. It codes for CAISEMARGETQYF. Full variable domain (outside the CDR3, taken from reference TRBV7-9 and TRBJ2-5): DTGVSQNPRHKITKRGQNVTFRCDPISEHNRLYWYRQTLGQGPEFLTYFQNEAQLEKSRLLSDRFSAERPKGSFSTLEIQRTEQGDSAMYLCAISEMARGETQYFGPGTRLLVL.

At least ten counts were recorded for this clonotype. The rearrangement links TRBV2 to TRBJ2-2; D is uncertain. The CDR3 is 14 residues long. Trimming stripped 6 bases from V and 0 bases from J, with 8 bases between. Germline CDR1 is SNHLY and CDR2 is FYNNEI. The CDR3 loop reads CASRLETNTGELFF. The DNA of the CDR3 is TGTGCCAGCAGGCTAGAAACGAACACCGGGGAGCTGTTTTTT.

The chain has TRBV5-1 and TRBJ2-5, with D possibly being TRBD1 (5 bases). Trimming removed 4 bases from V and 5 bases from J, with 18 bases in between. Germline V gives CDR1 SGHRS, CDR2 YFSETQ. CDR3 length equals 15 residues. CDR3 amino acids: CASSQAVGAVETQYF. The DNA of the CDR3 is TGCGCCAGCAGCCAAGCTGTTGGGGCGGTCGAGACCCAGTACTTC. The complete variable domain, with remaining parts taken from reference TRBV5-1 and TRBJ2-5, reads KAGVTQTPRYLIKTRGQQVTLSCSPISGHRSVSWYQQTPGQGLQFLFEYFSETQRNKGNFPGRFSGRQFSNSRSEMNVSTLELGDSALYLCASSQAVGAVETQYFGPGTRLLVL.

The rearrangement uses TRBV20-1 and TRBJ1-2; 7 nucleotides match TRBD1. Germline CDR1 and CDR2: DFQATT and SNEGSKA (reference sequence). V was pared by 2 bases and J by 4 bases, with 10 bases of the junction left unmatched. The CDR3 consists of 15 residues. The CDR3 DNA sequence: TGCAGTGCTAGACAAACAGGGGAAGGGGGCTATGGCTACACCTTC. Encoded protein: CSARQTGEGGYGYTF.

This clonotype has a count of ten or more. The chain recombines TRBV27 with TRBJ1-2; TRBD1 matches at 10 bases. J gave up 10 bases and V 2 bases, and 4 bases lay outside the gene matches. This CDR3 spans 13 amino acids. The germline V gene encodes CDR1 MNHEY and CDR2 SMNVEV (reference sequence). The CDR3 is CASSLIGTGDYTF. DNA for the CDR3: TGTGCCAGCAGTTTAATCGGGACAGGGGACTACACCTTC.

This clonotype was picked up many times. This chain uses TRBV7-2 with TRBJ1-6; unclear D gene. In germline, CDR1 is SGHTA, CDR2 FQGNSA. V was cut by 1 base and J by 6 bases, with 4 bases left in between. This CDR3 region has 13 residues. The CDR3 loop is CASSLEANSPLHF. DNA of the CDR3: TGTGCCAGCAGCTTAGAAGCTAATTCACCCCTCCACTTT.

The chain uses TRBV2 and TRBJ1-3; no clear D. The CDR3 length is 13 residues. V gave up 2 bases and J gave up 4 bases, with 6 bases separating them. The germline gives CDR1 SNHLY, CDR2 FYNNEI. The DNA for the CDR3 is TGTGCCAGCAGTGAAACCCCCGGAAACACCATATATTTT. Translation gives CASSETPGNTIYF.

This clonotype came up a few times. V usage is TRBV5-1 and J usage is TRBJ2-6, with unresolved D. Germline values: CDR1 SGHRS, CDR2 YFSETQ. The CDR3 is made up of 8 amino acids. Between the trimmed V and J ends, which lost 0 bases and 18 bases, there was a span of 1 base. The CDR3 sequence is CASSLGTF. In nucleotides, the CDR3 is TGCGCCAGCAGCTTGGGGACTTTC.

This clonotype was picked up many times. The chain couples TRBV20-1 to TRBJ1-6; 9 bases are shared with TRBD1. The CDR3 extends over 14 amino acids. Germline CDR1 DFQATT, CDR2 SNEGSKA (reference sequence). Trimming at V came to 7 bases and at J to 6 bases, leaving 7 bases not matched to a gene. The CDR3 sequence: CSGPRDRVNSPLHF. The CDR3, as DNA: TGCAGTGGCCCGCGGGACAGGGTTAATTCACCCCTCCACTTT.

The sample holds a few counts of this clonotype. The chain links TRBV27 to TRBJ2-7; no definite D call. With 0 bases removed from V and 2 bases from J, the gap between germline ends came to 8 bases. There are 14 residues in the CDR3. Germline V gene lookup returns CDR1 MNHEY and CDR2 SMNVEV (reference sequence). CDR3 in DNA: TGTGCCAGCAGTTTATCTGGGGATCCCTACGAGCAGTACTTC. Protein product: CASSLSGDPYEQYF.

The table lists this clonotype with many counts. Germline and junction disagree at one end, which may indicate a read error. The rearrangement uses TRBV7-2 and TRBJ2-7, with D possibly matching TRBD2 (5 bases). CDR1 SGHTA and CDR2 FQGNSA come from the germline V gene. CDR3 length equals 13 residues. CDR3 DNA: TGTGCCAGCAGCTTAATTCTCCCCCGAGGGTCTTTCTTC. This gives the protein CASSLILPRGSFF.

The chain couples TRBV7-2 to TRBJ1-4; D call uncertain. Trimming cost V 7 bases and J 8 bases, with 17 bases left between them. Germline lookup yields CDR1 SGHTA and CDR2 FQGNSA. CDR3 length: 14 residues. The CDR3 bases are TGTGCCAGCATTCGAGGACTCCCGCCGGAAAAACTGTTTTTT. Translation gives CASIRGLPPEKLFF.

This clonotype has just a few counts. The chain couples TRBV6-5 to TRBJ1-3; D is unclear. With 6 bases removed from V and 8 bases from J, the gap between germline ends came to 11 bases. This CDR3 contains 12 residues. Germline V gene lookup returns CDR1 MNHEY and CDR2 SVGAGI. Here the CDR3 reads CASSPPGDTIYF. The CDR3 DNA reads TGTGCCAGCAGCCCCCCCGGGGACACCATATATTTT.

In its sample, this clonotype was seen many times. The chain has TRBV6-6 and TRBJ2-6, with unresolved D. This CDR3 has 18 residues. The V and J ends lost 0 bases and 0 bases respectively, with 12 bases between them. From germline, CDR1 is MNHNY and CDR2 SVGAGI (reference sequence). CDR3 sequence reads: CASSYSRMGDSGANVLTF. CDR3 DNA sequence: TGTGCCAGCAGTTACTCGAGAATGGGCGACTCTGGGGCCAACGTCCTGACTTTC.